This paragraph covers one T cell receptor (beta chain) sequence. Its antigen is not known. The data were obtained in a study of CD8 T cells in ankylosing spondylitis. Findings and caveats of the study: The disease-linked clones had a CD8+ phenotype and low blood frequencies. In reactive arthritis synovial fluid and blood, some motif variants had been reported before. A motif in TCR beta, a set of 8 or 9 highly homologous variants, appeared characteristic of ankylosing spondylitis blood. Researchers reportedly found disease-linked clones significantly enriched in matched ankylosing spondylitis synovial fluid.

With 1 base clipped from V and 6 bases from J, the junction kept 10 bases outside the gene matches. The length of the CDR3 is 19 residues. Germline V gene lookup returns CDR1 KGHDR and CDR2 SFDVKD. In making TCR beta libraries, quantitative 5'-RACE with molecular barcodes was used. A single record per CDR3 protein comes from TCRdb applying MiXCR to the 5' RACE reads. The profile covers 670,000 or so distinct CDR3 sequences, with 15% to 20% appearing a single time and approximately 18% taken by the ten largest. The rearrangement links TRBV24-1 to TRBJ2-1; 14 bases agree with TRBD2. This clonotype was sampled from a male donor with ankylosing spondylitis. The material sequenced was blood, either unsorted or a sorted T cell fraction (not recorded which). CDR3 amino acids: CATSDFRGTSGSGGNEQFF. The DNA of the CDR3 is TGTGCCACCAGTGATTTTCGGGGGACTAGCGGGAGCGGGGGCAATGAGCAGTTCTTC.